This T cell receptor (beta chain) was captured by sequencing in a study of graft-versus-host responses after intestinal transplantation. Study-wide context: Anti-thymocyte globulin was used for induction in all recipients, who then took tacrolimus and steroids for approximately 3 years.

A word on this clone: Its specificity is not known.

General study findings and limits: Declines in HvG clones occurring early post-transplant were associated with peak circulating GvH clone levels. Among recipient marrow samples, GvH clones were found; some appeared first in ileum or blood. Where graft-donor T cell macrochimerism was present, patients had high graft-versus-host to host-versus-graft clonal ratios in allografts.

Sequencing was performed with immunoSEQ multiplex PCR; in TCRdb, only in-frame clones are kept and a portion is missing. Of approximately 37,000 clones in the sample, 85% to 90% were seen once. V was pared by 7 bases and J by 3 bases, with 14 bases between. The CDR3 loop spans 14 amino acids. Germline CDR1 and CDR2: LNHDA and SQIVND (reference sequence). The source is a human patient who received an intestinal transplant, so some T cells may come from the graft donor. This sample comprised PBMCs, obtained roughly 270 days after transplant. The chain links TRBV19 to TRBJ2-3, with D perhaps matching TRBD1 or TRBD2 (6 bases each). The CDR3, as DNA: TGTGCCAGTACAGACGGGGGCATGACAGATACGCAGTATTTT. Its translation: CASTDGGMTDTQYF.